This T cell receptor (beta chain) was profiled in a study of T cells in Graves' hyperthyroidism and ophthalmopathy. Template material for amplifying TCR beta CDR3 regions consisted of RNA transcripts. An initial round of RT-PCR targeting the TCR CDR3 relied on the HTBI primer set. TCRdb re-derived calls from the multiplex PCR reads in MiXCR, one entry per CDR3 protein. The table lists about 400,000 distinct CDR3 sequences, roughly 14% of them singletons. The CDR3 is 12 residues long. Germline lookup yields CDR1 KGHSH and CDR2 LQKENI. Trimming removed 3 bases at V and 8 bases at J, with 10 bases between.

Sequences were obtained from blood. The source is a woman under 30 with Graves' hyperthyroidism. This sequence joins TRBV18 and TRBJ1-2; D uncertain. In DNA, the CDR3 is TGTGCCAGCTCACCCACCAAAGGAGGCTACACCTTC. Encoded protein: CASSPTKGGYTF.